This TCR beta chain is from a study of CD8 T cells in Susac syndrome. Random hexamers were used to reverse transcribe the RNA input (about 0.45 to 1 ug). TCRdb passed the immunoSEQ multiplex PCR reads through MiXCR, listing each CDR3 protein once. The table includes some 450,000 distinct CDR3 sequences, more than 70% detected once. With 2 bases removed from V and 8 bases from J, the gap between germline ends came to 24 bases. The CDR3 is 17 residues long. Germline CDR1 and CDR2: MGHRA and YSYEKL. This sequence originates from a human donor with multiple sclerosis. This chain uses TRBV4-1 with TRBJ1-2, with D possibly being TRBD1 (6 bases). Sequencing used CD8+ T cells from PBMCs. In DNA, the CDR3 is TGCGCCAGCAGCCAATCCGCCGGGACACAGAACCCAGGAGGCTACACCTTC. Translation: CASSQSAGTQNPGGYTF.